This T cell receptor beta chain derives from a study of blood T cells in healthy people across ages. The study, taken as a whole, reports: Without sorted subsets, naive and antigen-experienced compartments could not be conclusively compared. Researchers report that TCR beta diversity correlated strongly with naive T cell percentage.

A note on this clonotype: Its antigen is not known.

Germline V lookup: CDR1 MGHRA, CDR2 YSYEKL. The CDR3 runs 13 residues. Trimming removed 2 bases at V and 8 bases at J, with 12 bases between. The authors ran a second PCR of 7 to 11 cycles using a sample-barcoded 5' primer and a J-beta primer mix. TCRdb reprocessed the 5' RACE reads via MiXCR and lists one record per CDR3 protein. The sample has roughly 1,300,000 distinct CDR3 sequences; 55% to 75% are singletons. The rearrangement links TRBV4-1 to TRBJ1-1; D ambiguous. Sequencing was carried out using blood. The clonotype originates from a man younger than 35 in good health. In DNA form, the CDR3 reads TGCGCCAGCAGCCAATCCTCGGGAGGCGAAGCTTTCTTT. Amino acid sequence: CASSQSSGGEAFF.